This entry describes one T cell receptor (beta chain). What it recognizes is unknown. The V gene's germline CDR1 is LNHNV and CDR2 YYDKDF (reference sequence). The germline V and J ends were trimmed by 0 bases and 3 bases, with 27 bases remaining between them. CDR3 size: 20 residues. These data are taken from a study of T cell responses to AZD1222 COVID-19 vaccine. Study results and limitations: Among AZD1222 vaccinees, only six or seven were seropositive at baseline.

Profiling relied on immunoSEQ multiplex PCR, and the TCRdb table lists in-frame clones only, not all of them. The sample carries 50,000 to 65,000 clones, around 92% recorded once. This TCR derives from an adult who received the AZD1222 COVID-19 vaccine. This chain uses TRBV15 with TRBJ2-7; D might be TRBD1 (6 bases). Sequenced material: peripheral blood, taken 28 days after the second AZD1222 dose. CDR3 in amino acids: CATSRESTYRETKFLYEQYF. The CDR3 DNA is TGTGCCACCAGCAGAGAATCAACCTACAGGGAGACCAAGTTCCTCTACGAGCAGTACTTC.